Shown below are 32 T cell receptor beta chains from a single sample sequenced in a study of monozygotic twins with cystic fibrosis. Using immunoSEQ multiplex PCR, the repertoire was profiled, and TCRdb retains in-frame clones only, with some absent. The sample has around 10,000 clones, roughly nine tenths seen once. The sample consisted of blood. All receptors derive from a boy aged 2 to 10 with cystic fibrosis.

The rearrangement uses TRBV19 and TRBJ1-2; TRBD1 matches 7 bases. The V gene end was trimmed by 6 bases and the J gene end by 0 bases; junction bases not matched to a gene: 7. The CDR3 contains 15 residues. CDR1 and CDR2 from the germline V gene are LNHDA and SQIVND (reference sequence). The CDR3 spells CASSPGTATNYGYTF. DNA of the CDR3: TGTGCCAGTAGCCCCGGGACAGCAACTAACTATGGCTACACCTTC.

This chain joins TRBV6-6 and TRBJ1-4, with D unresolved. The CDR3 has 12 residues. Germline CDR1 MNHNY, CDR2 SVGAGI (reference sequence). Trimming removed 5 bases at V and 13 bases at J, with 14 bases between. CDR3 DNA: TGTGCCAGCAGTCCTGGTTTGTTCGGACTGTTTTTT. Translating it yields CASSPGLFGLFF.

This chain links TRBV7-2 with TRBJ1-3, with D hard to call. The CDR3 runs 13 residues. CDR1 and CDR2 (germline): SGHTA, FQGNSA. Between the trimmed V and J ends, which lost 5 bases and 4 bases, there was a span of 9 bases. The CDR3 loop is CASSTSVGNTIYF. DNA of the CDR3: TGTGCCAGCAGCACATCGGTAGGAAACACCATATATTTT.

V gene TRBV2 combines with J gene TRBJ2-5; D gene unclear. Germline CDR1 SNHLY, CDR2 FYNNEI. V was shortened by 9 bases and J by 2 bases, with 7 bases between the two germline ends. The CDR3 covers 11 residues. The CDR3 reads CASGLQETQYF. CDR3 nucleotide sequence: TGTGCCAGTGGGCTACAAGAGACCCAGTACTTC.

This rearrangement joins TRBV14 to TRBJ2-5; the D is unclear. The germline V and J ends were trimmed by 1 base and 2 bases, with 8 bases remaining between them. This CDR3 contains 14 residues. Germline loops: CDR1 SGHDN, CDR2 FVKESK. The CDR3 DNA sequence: TGTGCCAGCAGCCAAGTGGCGTCGCAAGAGACCCAGTACTTC. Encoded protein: CASSQVASQETQYF.

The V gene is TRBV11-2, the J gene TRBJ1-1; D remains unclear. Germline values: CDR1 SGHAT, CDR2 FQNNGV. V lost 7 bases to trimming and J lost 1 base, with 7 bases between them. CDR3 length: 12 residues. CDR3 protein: CASTRGNTEAFF. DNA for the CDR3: TGTGCCAGCACCCGTGGGAACACTGAAGCTTTCTTT. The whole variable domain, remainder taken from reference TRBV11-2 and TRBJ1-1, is EAGVAQSPRYKIIEKRQSVAFWCNPISGHATLYWYQQILGQGPKLLIQFQNNGVVDDSQLPKDRFSAERLKGVDSTLKIQPAKLEDSAVYLCASTRGNTEAFFGQGTRLTVV.

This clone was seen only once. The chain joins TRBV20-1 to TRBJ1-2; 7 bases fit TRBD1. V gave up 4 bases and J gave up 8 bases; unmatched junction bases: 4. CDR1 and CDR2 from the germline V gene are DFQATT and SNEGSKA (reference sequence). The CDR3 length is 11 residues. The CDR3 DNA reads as TGCAGTGCTATGACAGGGTTAGGCTACACCTTC. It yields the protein CSAMTGLGYTF.

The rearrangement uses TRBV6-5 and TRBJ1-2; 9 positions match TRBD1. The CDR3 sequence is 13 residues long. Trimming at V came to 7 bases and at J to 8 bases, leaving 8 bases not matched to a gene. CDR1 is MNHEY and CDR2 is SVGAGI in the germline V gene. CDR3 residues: CASKYRTGEGYTF. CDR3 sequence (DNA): TGTGCCAGCAAGTACAGGACAGGGGAAGGCTACACCTTC.

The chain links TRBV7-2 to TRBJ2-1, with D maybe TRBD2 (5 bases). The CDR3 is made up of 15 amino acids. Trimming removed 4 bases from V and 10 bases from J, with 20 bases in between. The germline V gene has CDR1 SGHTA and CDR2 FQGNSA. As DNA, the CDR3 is TGTGCCAGCAGCTCCAGGTACGCGGGCTGGGCGGAGCAGTTCTTC. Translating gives CASSSRYAGWAEQFF.

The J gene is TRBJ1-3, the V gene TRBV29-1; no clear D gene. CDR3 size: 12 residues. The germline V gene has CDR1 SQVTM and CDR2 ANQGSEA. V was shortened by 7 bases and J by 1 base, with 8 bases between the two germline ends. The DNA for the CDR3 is TGCAGCGCTGGATATTCTGGAAACACCATATATTTT. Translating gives CSAGYSGNTIYF.

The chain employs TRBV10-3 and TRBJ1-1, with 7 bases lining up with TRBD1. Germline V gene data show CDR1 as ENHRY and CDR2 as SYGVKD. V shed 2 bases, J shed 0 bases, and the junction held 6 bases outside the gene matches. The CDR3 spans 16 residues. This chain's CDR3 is CAISETGQAVNTEAFF. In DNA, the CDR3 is TGTGCCATCAGTGAGACCGGACAGGCGGTGAACACTGAAGCTTTCTTT.

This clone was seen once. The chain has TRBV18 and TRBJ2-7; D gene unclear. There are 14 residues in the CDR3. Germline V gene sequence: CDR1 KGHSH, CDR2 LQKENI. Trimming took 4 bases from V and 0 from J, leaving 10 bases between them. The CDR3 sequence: CASSRIASSYEQYV. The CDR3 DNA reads TGTGCCAGCTCACGGATCGCAAGCTCCTACGAGCAGTACGTC.

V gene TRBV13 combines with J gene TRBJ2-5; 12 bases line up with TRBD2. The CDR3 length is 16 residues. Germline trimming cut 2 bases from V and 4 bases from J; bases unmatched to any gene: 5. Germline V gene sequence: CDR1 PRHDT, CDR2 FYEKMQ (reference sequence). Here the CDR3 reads CASSLRLAGVGETQYF. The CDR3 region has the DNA TGTGCCAGCAGCTTAAGACTAGCGGGGGTGGGAGAGACCCAGTACTTC.

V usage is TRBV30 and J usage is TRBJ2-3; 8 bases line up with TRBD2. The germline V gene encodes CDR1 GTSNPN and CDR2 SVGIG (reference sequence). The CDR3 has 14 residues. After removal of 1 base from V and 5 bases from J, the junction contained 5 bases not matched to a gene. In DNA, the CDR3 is TGTGCCTGGAGTGAACTAGCGGCGATAGATACGCAGTATTTT. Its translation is CAWSELAAIDTQYF.

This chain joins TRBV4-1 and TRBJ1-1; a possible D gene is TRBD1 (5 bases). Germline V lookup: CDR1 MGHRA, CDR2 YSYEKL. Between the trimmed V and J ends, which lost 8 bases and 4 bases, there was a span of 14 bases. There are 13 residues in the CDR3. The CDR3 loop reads CASRRGASTEAFF. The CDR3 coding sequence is TGCGCCAGCCGGCGTGGGGCGAGCACTGAAGCTTTCTTT.

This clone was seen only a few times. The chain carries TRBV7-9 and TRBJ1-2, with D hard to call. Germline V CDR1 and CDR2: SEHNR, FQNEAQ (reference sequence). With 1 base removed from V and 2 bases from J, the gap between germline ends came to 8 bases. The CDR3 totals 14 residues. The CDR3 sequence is CASSLVTQNYGYTF. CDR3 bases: TGTGCCAGCAGCTTAGTTACCCAAAACTATGGCTACACCTTC.

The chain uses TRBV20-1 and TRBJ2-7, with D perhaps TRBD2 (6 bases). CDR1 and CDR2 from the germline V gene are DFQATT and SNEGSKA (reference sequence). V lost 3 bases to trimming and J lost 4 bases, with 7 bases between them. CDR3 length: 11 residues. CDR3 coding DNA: TGCAGTGCTAGGGAGGGGTACGAGCAGTACTTC. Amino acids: CSAREGYEQYF.

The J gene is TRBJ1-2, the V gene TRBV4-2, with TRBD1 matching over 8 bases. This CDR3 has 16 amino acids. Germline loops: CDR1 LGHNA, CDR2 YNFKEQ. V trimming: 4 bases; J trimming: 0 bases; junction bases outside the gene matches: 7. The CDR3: CASSPPPGQANYGYTF. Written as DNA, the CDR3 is TGTGCCAGCAGCCCGCCCCCGGGACAGGCTAACTATGGCTACACCTTC.

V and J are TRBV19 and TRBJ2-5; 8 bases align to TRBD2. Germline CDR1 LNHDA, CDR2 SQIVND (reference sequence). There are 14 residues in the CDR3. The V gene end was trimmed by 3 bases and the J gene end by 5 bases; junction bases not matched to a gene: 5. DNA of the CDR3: TGTGCCAGTAGTATGTTGAGCGGGGGCGAGACCCAGTACTTC. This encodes CASSMLSGGETQYF.

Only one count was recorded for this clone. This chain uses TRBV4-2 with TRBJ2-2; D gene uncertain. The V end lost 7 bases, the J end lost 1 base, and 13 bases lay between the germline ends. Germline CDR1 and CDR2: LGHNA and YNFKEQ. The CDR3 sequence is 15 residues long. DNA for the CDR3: TGTGCCAGCAACCCAAGAGGCGAGAACACCGGGGAGCTGTTTTTT. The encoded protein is CASNPRGENTGELFF.

The CDR3 region has the DNA TGTGCCAGCAGCTTGCGGCGGTTGCCCGCGAGGGAGCAGTACTTC. Protein product: CASSLRRLPAREQYF. This rearrangement joins TRBV7-2 to TRBJ2-7; D gene unclear. Germline assignment: CDR1 SGHTA and CDR2 FQGNSA. This CDR3 contains 15 residues. The V end was cut by 3 bases, the J end by 7 bases, with 19 bases between.

Here the CDR3 reads CSVQEGTEAFF. For the CDR3, the DNA is TGCAGCGTTCAGGAAGGGACTGAAGCTTTCTTT. The chain has TRBV29-1 and TRBJ1-1; D is ambiguous. V was trimmed by 5 bases and J by 5 bases, leaving 9 bases between them. Germline-derived CDR1 and CDR2 are SQVTM and ANQGSEA. The CDR3 consists of 11 residues.

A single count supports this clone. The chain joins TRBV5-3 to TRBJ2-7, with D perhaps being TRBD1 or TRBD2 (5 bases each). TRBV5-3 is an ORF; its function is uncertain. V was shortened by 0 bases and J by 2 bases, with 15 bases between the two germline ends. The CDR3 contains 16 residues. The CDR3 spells CARSLGGQGATYEQYV. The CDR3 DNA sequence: TGTGCCAGAAGCTTGGGCGGGCAGGGTGCCACCTACGAGCAGTACGTC.

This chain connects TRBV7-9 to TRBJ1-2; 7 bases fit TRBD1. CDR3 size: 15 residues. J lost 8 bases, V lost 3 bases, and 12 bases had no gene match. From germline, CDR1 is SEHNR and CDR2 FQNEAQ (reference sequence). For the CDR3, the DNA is TGTGCCAGCAGCTTTGCCCCGACAGGGTCGAAAGGCTACACCTTC. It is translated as CASSFAPTGSKGYTF. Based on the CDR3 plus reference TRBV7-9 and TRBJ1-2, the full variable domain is DTGVSQNPRHKITKRGQNVTFRCDPISEHNRLYWYRQTLGQGPEFLTYFQNEAQLEKSRLLSDRFSAERPKGSFSTLEIQRTEQGDSAMYLCASSFAPTGSKGYTFGSGTRLTVV.

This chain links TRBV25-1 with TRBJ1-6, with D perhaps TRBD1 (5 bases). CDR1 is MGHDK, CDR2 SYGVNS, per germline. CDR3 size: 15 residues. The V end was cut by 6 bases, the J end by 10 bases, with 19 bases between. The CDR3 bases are TGTGCCAGCAGCCTCGGGGCCCATGATGGATCACCCCTCCACTTT. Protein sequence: CASSLGAHDGSPLHF.

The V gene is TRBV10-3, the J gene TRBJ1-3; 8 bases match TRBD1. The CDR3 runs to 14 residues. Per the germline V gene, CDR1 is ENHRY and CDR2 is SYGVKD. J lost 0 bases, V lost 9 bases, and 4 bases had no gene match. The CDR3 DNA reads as TGTGCCATTGGACAGGGATTCTCTGGAAACACCATATATTTT. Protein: CAIGQGFSGNTIYF.

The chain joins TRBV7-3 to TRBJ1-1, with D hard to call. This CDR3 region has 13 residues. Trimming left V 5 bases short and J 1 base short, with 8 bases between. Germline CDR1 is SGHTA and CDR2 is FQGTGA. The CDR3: CASSPDGNTEAFF. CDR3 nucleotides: TGTGCCAGCAGCCCCGACGGGAACACTGAAGCTTTCTTT.

CDR3 DNA: TGCGCCAGCAGTACCTTTCCGGGACAGGGCTATGGCTACACCTTC. This gives the protein CASSTFPGQGYGYTF. The chain joins TRBV10-2 to TRBJ1-2; 9 nucleotides match TRBD1. The germline gives CDR1 WSHSY, CDR2 SAAADI. V lost 5 bases, J lost 4 bases, and 8 bases stayed unmatched. CDR3 size: 15 residues.

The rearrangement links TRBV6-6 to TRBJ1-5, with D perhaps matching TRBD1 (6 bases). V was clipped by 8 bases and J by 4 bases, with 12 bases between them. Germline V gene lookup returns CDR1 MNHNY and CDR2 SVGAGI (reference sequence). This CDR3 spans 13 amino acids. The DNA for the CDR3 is TGTGCCAGCGGCGTAGGGGGGAATCAGCCCCAGCATTTT. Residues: CASGVGGNQPQHF.

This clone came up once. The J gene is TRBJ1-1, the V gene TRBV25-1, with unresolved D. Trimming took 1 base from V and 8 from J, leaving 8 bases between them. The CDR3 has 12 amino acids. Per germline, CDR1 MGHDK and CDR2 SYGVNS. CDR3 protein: CASSELGREAFF. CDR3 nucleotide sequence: TGTGCCAGCAGTGAATTGGGCAGGGAAGCTTTCTTT.

The CDR3 sequence is CASIDGGDSGANVLTF. The DNA of the CDR3 is TGTGCCAGTATCGACGGGGGTGACTCTGGGGCCAACGTCCTGACTTTC. The chain combines TRBV19 with TRBJ2-6; weak D call: TRBD2 (6 bases). Germline values: CDR1 LNHDA, CDR2 SQIVND (reference sequence). This CDR3 region has 16 residues. Between the trimmed V and J ends, which lost 7 bases and 0 bases, there was a span of 13 bases.

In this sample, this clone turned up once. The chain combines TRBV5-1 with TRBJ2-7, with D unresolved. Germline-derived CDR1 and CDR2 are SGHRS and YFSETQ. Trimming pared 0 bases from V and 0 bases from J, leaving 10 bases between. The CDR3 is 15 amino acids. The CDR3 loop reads CASSLGSSSSYEQYF. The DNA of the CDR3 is TGCGCCAGCAGCTTGGGGTCCTCCAGCTCCTACGAGCAGTACTTC.